A selection of T cell receptor beta chains follows, all from one sample in a study of response to subunit inactivated influenza vaccine. Each CDR3 protein is one row after TCRdb ran MiXCR on the RT-PCR reads. The sample lists fewer than 200,000 distinct CDR3 sequences, 9.2% occurring once. Source: non-naive T cells sorted from PBMCs, taken on the day of vaccination. Receptors originate from a man aged 45 to 65 who received an inactivated influenza vaccine. Each CDR3 is given with its conserved first and last residue. Fields, in order: J gene, clone size, V gene, D gene, CDR3 protein, CDR3 DNA. The D gene is left open where the match is weak. Not all rows give a size; the values are once, few, many and, for expanded clones, a class.

TRBJ2-1	many	TRBV20-1	TRBD2	CSARTTFHSGSYNEQFF	TGCAGTGCTAGAACAACCTTTCATAGCGGGAGCTACAATGAGCAGTTCTTC
TRBJ2-2	few	TRBV4-3	.	CASSQAFSGLELFF	TGCGCCAGCAGCCAAGCTTTTTCTGGCTTGGAGCTGTTTTTT
TRBJ2-1	few	TRBV10-3	TRBD2	CAISGTGLAGGNEQFF	TGTGCCATCAGTGGAACAGGACTAGCGGGAGGAAATGAGCAGTTCTTC
TRBJ2-7	many	TRBV29-1	.	CSVDRFNEQYF	TGCAGCGTTGATAGGTTCAACGAGCAGTACTTC
TRBJ1-2	.	TRBV20-1	.	CSASSRGQGYTF	TGCAGTGCATCGTCAAGGGGACAAGGCTACACCTTC
TRBJ2-1	few	TRBV10-3	TRBD2	CAIREAGGQDEQFF	TGTGCCATCAGAGAAGCGGGAGGGCAGGATGAGCAGTTCTTC
TRBJ2-5	.	TRBV2	TRBD1	CASSGQGEVRETQYF	TGTGCCAGCAGTGGACAGGGGGAGGTGCGAGAGACCCAGTACTTC
TRBJ1-5	.	TRBV10-3	TRBD1	CAISGDSDNQPQHF	TGTGCCATCAGTGGGGACAGCGACAATCAGCCCCAGCATTTT
TRBJ1-3	few	TRBV3-1	.	CASSYGTSGNTIYF	TGTGCCAGCAGCTATGGGACTTCTGGAAACACCATATATTTT
TRBJ2-5	.	TRBV6-1	TRBD1	CASSPEATGGEETQYF	TGTGCCAGCAGTCCTGAAGCGACAGGGGGCGAAGAGACCCAGTACTTC
TRBJ2-7	many	TRBV7-2	.	CASSLVRTRPYEQYF	TGTGCCAGCAGCTTAGTTCGGACTCGCCCCTACGAGCAGTACTTC
TRBJ2-1	few	TRBV27	.	CASSLSFGGSYNEQFF	TGTGCCAGCAGTTTATCCTTTGGGGGCTCCTACAATGAGCAGTTCTTC
TRBJ2-2	.	TRBV28	.	CASSLADNTGELFF	TGTGCCAGCAGTTTAGCGGATAACACCGGGGAGCTGTTTTTT
TRBJ2-4	many	TRBV5-1	.	CASSFGGLTTKNIQYF	TGCGCCAGCAGCTTTGGGGGCCTTACTACCAAAAACATTCAGTACTTC
TRBJ1-6	few	TRBV12-3/TRBV12-4	.	CASSTLGNNSPLHF	TGTGCCAGCAGCACCCTTGGGAACAATTCACCCCTCCACTTT
TRBJ2-1	few	TRBV15	.	CATSRFPSQYYNEQFF	TGTGCCACCAGCAGATTTCCTTCTCAATACTACAATGAGCAGTTCTTC
TRBJ2-3	few	TRBV10-3	.	CAISESQGLGTDTQYF	TGTGCCATCAGTGAGTCCCAGGGTTTAGGAACAGATACGCAGTATTTT
TRBJ2-3	few	TRBV20-1	.	CSGSAAQGLTDTQYF	TGCAGTGGATCGGCAGCGCAGGGACTCACAGATACGCAGTATTTT
TRBJ2-5	few	TRBV12-5	TRBD1	CASGRMGQGGSETQYF	TGTGCTAGTGGCCGGATGGGACAGGGAGGTAGTGAGACCCAGTACTTC
TRBJ2-3	.	TRBV15	TRBD2	CATSRDRLAGELDTQYF	TGTGCCACCAGCAGAGATAGGCTAGCGGGAGAGTTAGATACGCAGTATTTT
TRBJ1-6	.	TRBV4-3	TRBD1	CASSLGTGDNSPLHF	TGCGCCAGCAGCCTCGGGACAGGGGACAATTCACCCCTCCACTTT
TRBJ2-5	.	TRBV12-3/TRBV12-4	TRBD2	CASRGLGGETQYF	TGTGCCAGCAGGGGACTAGGGGGAGAGACCCAGTACTTC
TRBJ2-7	many	TRBV4-3	.	CASSQDRDVSYEQYF	TGCGCCAGCAGCCAAGACCGGGACGTATCTTACGAGCAGTACTTC
TRBJ2-5	few	TRBV7-2	.	CASSSRIGQETQYF	TGTGCCAGCAGCTCTAGGATAGGGCAAGAGACCCAGTACTTC
TRBJ2-4	many	TRBV12-3/TRBV12-4	.	CASSPSIRGQYVKNIQYF	TGTGCCAGCAGTCCCTCAATTCGTGGGCAATACGTGAAAAACATTCAGTACTTC
TRBJ2-1	few	TRBV20-1	TRBD1	CSAKGGTGARDEQFF	TGCAGTGCTAAGGGCGGGACAGGGGCAAGGGATGAGCAGTTCTTC
TRBJ2-1	few	TRBV7-2	.	CASSLGGQNNEQFF	TGTGCCAGCAGCTTAGGGGGTCAAAACAATGAGCAGTTCTTC